The T cell receptor beta chain described here comes from a study of technical replicates of blood from a few donors. Only in-frame clones appear in the TCRdb table, and some are missing; sequencing was by immunoSEQ multiplex PCR. The sample contains roughly 80,000 clones, 96% of which appear only once. The sample consisted of T cells isolated from PBMCs. This clonotype originated in a human donor in good health.

The CDR3 protein is CASSFSGSSYEQYF. Written as DNA, the CDR3 is TGCGCCAGCAGCTTTAGCGGTAGCTCCTACGAGCAGTACTTC. This chain uses TRBV5-1 with TRBJ2-7, with D possibly TRBD2 on 6 matching bases. CDR3 length equals 14 residues. The V and J ends lost 2 bases and 0 bases respectively, with 9 bases between them. CDR1 and CDR2 from the germline V gene are SGHRS and YFSETQ.